This TCR beta chain emerged from a study of human CD8 memory T cell subsets. Notes on the study in general: For stem-like memory and precursor exhausted T cells, diversity was similarly high, which was not true of effector memory cells. Going by Chao1 estimates, stem-like memory T cells seemed to be more diverse than precursor exhausted T cells.

Investigators built TCR beta libraries using UMI-labeled 5' RACE. From its re-call of the 5' RACE reads, TCRdb lists each CDR3 protein once, without DNA. The table lists several thousand distinct CDR3 sequences. For this clonotype: Its specificity is not known.

The PBMC were taken from buffy coats (from healthy donors). This CDR3 is 20 amino acids long. The germline gives CDR1 MDHEN, CDR2 SYDVKM. Material for sequencing was CD8+ T cells from PBMCs. This chain joins TRBV28 and TRBJ2-4; TCRdb outputs TRBD1, but without DNA this stays unchecked. The sequence was obtained from a human donor in good health. CDR3 sequence reads: CASSFSGGTIAGRSKNIQYF.